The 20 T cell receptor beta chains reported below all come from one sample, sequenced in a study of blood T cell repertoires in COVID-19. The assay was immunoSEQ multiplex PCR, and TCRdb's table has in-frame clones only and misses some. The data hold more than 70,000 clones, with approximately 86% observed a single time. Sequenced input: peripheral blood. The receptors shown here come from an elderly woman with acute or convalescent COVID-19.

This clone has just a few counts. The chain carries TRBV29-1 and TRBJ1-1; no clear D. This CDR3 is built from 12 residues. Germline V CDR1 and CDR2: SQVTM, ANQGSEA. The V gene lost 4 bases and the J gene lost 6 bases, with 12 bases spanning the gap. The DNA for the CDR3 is TGCAGCGTTGTTCCGATCTACCCTGAAGCTTTCTTT. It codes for CSVVPIYPEAFF.

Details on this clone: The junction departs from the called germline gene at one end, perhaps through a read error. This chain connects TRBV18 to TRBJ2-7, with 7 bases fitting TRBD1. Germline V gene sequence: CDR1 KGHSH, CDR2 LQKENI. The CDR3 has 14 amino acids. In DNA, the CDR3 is TGTGCCAGCTCTCCACCGGGACAGATAAACGAGCAGTACTTC. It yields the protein CASSPPGQINEQYF.

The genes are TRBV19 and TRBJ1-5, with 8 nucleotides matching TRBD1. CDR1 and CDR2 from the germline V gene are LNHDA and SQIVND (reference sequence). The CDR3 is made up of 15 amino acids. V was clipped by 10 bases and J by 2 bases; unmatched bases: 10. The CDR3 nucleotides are TGTGCCACCCGGTCAGGGGGCGTCGGCAATCAGCCCCAGCATTTT. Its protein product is CATRSGGVGNQPQHF.

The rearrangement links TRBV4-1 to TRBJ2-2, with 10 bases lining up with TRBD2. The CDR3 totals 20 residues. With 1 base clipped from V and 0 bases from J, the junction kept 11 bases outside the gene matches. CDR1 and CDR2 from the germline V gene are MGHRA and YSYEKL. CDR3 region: CASSQGRLAGATSNTGELFF. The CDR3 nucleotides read TGCGCCAGCAGCCAAGGGAGGCTAGCGGGGGCCACCTCGAACACCGGGGAGCTGTTTTTT.

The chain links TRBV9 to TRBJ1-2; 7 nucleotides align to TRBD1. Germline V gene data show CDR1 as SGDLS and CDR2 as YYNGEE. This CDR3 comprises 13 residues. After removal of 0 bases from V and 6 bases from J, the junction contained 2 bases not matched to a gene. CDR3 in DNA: TGTGCCAGCAGCGTAGCCGGGACAGATGGCTACACCTTC. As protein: CASSVAGTDGYTF.

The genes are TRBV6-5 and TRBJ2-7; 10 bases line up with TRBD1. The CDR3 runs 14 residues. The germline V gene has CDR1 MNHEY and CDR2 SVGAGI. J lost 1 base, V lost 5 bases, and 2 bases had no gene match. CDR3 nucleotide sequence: TGTGCCAGCAGTCGGGGACAGGGGTCCTACGAGCAGTACTTC. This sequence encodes CASSRGQGSYEQYF.

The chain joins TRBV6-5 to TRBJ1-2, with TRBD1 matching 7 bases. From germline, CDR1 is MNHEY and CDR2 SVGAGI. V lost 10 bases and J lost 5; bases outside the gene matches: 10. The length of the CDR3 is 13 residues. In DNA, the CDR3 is TGTGCCACCAGGGACAGCCTGGGGTATGGCTACACCTTC. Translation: CATRDSLGYGYTF.

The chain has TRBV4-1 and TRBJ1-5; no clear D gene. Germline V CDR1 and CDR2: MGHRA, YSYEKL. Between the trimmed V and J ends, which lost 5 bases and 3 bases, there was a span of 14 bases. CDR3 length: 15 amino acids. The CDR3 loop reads CASSWAGPFNQPQHF. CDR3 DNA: TGCGCCAGCAGCTGGGCCGGCCCTTTCAATCAGCCCCAGCATTTT.

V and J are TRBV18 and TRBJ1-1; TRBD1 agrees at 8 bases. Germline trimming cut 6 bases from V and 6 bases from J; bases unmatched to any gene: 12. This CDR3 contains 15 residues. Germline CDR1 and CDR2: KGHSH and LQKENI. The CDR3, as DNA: TGTGCCAGCTCTCCTTTCCAGGGGGCTTCGGCTGAAGCTTTCTTT. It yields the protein CASSPFQGASAEAFF.

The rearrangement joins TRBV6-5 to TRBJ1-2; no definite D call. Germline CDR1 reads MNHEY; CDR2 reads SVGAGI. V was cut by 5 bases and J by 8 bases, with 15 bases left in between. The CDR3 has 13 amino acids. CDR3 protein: CASSRERLGGYTF. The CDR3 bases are TGTGCCAGCAGTCGGGAACGTTTGGGAGGCTACACCTTC.

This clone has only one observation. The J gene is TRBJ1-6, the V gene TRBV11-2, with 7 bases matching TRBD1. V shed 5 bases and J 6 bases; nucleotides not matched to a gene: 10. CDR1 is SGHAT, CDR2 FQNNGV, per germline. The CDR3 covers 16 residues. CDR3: CASSRGPGLPNSPLHF. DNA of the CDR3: TGTGCCAGCAGCAGGGGGCCGGGACTGCCTAATTCACCCCTCCACTTT.

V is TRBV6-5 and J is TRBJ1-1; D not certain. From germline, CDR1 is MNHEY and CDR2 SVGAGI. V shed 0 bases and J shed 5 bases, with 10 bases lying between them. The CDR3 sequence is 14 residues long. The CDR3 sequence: CASSYSPGETEAFF. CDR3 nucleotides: TGTGCCAGCAGTTACTCTCCCGGGGAGACTGAAGCTTTCTTT.

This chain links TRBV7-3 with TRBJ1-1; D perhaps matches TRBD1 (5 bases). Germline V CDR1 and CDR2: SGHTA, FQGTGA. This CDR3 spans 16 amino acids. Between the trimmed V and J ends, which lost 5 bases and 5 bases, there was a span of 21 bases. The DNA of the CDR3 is TGTGCCAGCAGCCCGGCGTGGGTGAAGGGGCCAACTGAAGCTTTCTTT. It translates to CASSPAWVKGPTEAFF.

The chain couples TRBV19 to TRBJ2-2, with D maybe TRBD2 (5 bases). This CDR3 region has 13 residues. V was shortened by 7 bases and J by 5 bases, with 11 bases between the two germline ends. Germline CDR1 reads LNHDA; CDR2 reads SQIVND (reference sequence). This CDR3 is CASNLRETGELFF. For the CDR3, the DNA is TGTGCCAGTAACCTTAGGGAGACCGGGGAGCTGTTTTTT. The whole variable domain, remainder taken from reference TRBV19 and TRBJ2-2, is DGGITQSPKYLFRKEGQNVTLSCEQNLNHDAMYWYRQDPGQGLRLIYYSQIVNDFQKGDIAEGYSVSREKKESFPLTVTSAQKNPTAFYLCASNLRETGELFFGEGSRLTVL.

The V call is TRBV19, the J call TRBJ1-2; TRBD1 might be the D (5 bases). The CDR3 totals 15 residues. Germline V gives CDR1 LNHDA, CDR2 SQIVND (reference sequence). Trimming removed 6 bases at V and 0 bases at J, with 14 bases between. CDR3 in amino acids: CASRRPDITNYGYTF. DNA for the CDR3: TGTGCCAGTAGACGCCCGGACATCACTAACTATGGCTACACCTTC.

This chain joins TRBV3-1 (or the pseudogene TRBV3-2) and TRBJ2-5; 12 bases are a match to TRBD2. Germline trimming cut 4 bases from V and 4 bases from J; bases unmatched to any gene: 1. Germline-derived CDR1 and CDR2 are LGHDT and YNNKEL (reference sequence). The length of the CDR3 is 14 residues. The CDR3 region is CASSPSGGGETQYF. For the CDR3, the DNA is TGTGCCAGCAGCCCTAGCGGGGGGGGAGAGACCCAGTACTTC.

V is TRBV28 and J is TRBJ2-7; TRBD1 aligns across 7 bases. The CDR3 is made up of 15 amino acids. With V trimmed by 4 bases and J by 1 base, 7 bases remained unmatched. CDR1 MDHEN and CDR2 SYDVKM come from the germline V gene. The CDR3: CASSSPGTASYEQYF. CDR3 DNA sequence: TGTGCCAGCAGTTCACCCGGGACAGCGTCCTACGAGCAGTACTTC.

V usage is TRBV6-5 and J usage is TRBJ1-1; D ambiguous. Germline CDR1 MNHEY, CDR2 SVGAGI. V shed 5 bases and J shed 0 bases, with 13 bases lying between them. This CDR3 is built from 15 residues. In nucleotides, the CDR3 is TGTGCCAGCAGTCCGTGGGAGGAGGTGAACACTGAAGCTTTCTTT. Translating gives CASSPWEEVNTEAFF.

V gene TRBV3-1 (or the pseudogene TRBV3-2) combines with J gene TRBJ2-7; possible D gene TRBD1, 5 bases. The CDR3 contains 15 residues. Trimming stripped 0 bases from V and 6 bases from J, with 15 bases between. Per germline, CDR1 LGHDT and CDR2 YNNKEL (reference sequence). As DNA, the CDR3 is TGTGCCAGCAGCCAAGAGGTAGGGGTTCAGGGCGAGCAGTACTTC. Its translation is CASSQEVGVQGEQYF.

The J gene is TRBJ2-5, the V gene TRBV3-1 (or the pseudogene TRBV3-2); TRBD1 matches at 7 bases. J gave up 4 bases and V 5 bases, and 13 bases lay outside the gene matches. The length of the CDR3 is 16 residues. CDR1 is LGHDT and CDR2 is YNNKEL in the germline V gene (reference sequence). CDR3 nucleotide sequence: TGTGCCAGCAGCTACCGACAGGGCAGTGGGAGAGAGACCCAGTACTTC. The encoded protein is CASSYRQGSGRETQYF.